This T cell receptor (beta chain) was profiled in a study of blood T cells in healthy people across ages. A second PCR of 7 to 11 cycles used a sample-barcoded 5' primer and a J-beta primer mix. One entry per CDR3 protein, called by TCRdb with MiXCR from the 5' RACE reads. The sample has around 1.5 million distinct CDR3 sequences; roughly 32% are singletons. The sample holds a few counts of this clonotype. Trimming removed 0 bases at V and 3 bases at J, with 12 bases between. The germline V gene has CDR1 SGHAT and CDR2 FQNNGV. The CDR3 is 15 amino acids. V is TRBV11-2 and J is TRBJ2-7; the D is unclear. Material for sequencing was blood. The sequence derives from a woman aged 25-40 years in good health. The DNA of the CDR3 is TGTGCCAGCAGCTTAGATCTAAGCACCGGCTACGAGCAGTACTTC. It specifies CASSLDLSTGYEQYF.